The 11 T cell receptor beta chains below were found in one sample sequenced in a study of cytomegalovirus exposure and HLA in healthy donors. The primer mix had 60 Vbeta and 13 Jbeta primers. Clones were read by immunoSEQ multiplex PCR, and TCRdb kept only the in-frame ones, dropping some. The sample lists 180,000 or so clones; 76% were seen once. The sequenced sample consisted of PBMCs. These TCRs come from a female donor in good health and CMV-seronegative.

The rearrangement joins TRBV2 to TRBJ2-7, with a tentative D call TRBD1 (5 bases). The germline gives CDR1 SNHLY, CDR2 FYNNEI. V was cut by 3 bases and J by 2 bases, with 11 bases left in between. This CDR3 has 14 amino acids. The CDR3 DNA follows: TGTGCCAGCAGTGATGCAGGGCTGGCCTACGAGCAGTACTTC. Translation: CASSDAGLAYEQYF. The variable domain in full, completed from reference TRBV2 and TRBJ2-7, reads EPEVTQTPSHQVTQMGQEVILRCVPISNHLYFYWYRQILGQKVEFLVSFYNNEISEKSEIFDDQFSVERPDGSNFTLKIRSTKLEDSAMYFCASSDAGLAYEQYFGPGTRLTVT.

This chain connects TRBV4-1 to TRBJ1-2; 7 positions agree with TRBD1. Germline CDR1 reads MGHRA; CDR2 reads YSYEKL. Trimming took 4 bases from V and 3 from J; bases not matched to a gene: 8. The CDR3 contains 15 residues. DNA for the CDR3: TGCGCCAGCAGCCCGACAGGGATTAGGGACTATGGCTACACCTTC. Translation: CASSPTGIRDYGYTF.

CDR3 residues: CASSLPSRVQETQYF. CDR3 coding DNA: TGTGCCAGCAGCCTACCGAGCAGGGTCCAAGAGACCCAGTACTTC. J is TRBJ2-5 and V is TRBV7-2; D is perhaps TRBD1 (5 bases). Trimming removed 5 bases at V and 1 base at J, with 14 bases between. CDR3 length: 15 amino acids. Germline V CDR1 and CDR2: SGHTA, FQGNSA.

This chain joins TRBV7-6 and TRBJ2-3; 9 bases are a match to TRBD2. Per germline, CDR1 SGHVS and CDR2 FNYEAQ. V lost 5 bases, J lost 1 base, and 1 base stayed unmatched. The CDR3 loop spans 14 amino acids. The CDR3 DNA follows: TGTGCCAGCAGCCAGCGGGGGGGCACAGATACGCAGTATTTT. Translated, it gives CASSQRGGTDTQYF.

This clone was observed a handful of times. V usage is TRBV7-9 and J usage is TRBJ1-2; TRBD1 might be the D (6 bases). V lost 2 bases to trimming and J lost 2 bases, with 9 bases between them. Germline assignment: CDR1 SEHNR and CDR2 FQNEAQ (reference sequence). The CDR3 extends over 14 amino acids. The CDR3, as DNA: TGTGCCAGCAGCTTAAGACAGGAAAACTATGGCTACACCTTC. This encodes CASSLRQENYGYTF.

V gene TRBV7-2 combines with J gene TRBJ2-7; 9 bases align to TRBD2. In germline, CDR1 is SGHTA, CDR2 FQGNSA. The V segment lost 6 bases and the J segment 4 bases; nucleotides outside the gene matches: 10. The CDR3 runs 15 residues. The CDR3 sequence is CASSQGGRAVYEQYF. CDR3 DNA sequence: TGTGCCAGCAGTCAAGGCGGGAGGGCCGTTTACGAGCAGTACTTC.

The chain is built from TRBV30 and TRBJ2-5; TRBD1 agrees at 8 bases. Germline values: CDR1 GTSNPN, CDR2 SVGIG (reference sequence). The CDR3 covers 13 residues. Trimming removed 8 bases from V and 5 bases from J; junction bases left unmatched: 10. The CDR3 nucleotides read TGTGCCAGACGACAGGGGAGTGTCGAGACCCAGTACTTC. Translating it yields CARRQGSVETQYF. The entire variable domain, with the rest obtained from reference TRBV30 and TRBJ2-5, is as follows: SQTIHQWPATLVQPVGSPLSLECTVEGTSNPNLYWYRQAAGRGLQLLFYSVGIGQISSEVPQNLSASRPQDRQFILSSKKLLLSDSGFYLCARRQGSVETQYFGPGTRLLVL.

Here the CDR3 DNA reads TGTGCCAGCAGCTTAGCCGCAGACAGGAACACTGAAGCTTTCTTT. The encoded protein is CASSLAADRNTEAFF. The rearrangement joins TRBV7-2 to TRBJ1-1; perhaps TRBD1 as D (5 bases). Per the germline V gene, CDR1 is SGHTA and CDR2 is FQGNSA. V shed 0 bases and J shed 1 base, with 9 bases lying between them. This CDR3 is built from 15 residues.

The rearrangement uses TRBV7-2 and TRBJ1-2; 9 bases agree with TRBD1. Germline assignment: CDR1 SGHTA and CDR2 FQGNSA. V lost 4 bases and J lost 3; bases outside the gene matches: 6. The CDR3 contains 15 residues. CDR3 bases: TGTGCCAGCAGCTCGGGACAGGGTTTCTACTATGGCTACACCTTC. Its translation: CASSSGQGFYYGYTF.

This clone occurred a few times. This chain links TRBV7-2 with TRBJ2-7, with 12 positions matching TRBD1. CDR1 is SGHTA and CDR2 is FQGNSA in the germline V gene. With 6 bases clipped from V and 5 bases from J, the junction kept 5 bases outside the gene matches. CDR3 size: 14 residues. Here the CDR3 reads CASSRDRGLHEQYF. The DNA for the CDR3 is TGTGCCAGCAGTAGGGACAGGGGGCTTCACGAGCAGTACTTC.

The CDR3 region has the DNA TGTGCCAGCAGCTTAATGGGACAGGGAGACACTGAAGCTTTCTTT. This gives the protein CASSLMGQGDTEAFF. The chain has TRBV7-2 and TRBJ1-1; 9 positions match TRBD1. The ends lost 2 bases at V and 3 bases at J; junction bases unmatched: 4. Germline CDR1 reads SGHTA; CDR2 reads FQGNSA. The CDR3 has 15 residues.